These 20 T cell receptor beta chains originate from one sample sequenced in a study of blood T cell repertoires in COVID-19. The table came from immunoSEQ multiplex PCR; TCRdb's copy has only in-frame clones and leaves some out. The sample lists 200,000 to 300,000 clones, approximately 86% seen once, with more than 4.5% in the top ten. The material sequenced was peripheral blood. The receptors originated from a woman aged 55 to 70 with COVID-19, enrolled during active disease.

The rearrangement joins TRBV5-1 to TRBJ2-7; 7 nucleotides line up with TRBD2. The germline CDR1 and CDR2 sequences are SGHRS and YFSETQ. After removal of 1 base from V and 2 bases from J, the junction contained 6 bases not matched to a gene. The CDR3 extends over 15 amino acids. The CDR3 protein is CASSLRLAETYEQYF. DNA for the CDR3: TGCGCCAGCAGCTTGCGGCTAGCGGAGACCTACGAGCAGTACTTC.

This sequence joins TRBV6-4 and TRBJ2-3; 8 nucleotides agree with TRBD2. In germline, CDR1 is MRHNA, CDR2 SNTAGT. The CDR3 is 16 amino acids. Losses at the gene ends were 4 bases for V and 0 bases for J; bases not matched to a gene: 6. DNA for the CDR3: TGTGCCAGCAGTGTTGGGGCTAGCGGGAGCACAGATACGCAGTATTTT. Protein: CASSVGASGSTDTQYF.

V is TRBV3-1 (or the pseudogene TRBV3-2) and J is TRBJ2-3, with TRBD2 identical over 7 bases. CDR3 size: 23 residues. CDR1 is LGHDT and CDR2 is YNNKEL in the germline V gene (reference sequence). J was trimmed by 0 bases and V by 4 bases; bases with no gene match: 28. The CDR3 loop reads CASSPREGVSGRPKYASTDTQYF. The CDR3 DNA sequence: TGTGCCAGCAGCCCAAGGGAGGGTGTTAGCGGCCGACCAAAATACGCTAGCACAGATACGCAGTATTTT.

The chain is built from TRBV7-6 and TRBJ2-3; 8 nucleotides align to TRBD2. Germline CDR1 SGHVS, CDR2 FNYEAQ. This CDR3 is 17 amino acids long. V was pared by 7 bases and J by 5 bases, with 17 bases of the junction left unmatched. The CDR3 protein is CASNPPFGRAGIDTQYF. The CDR3 nucleotides read TGTGCCAGCAACCCCCCCTTCGGGAGGGCCGGGATAGATACGCAGTATTTT.

The V and J genes are TRBV29-1 and TRBJ2-1; possible D gene TRBD2, 5 bases. The CDR3 sequence is 14 residues long. The germline V gene has CDR1 SQVTM and CDR2 ANQGSEA. V shed 4 bases and J shed 8 bases, with 18 bases lying between them. The CDR3 nucleotides are TGCAGCGTTGCCCCCCGCCTAGGCGGGTATGAGCAGTTCTTC. It is translated as CSVAPRLGGYEQFF.

Concerning this clone: Other DNA sequences of this sample code for an identical CDR3. This chain uses TRBV6-6 with TRBJ1-2; D call uncertain. The V and J ends lost 5 bases and 1 base respectively, with 8 bases between them. The CDR3 consists of 13 residues. Per germline, CDR1 MNHNY and CDR2 SVGAGI (reference sequence). The CDR3 DNA reads TGTGCCAGCAGTCCCGGAGTTAACTATGGCTACACCTTC. Translation gives CASSPGVNYGYTF.

Here the CDR3 DNA reads TGTGCCAGTTCGGCTGGAGGGTTCGATTCACCCCTCCACTTT. Its protein is CASSAGGFDSPLHF. The chain joins TRBV19 to TRBJ1-6; no clear D. This CDR3 spans 14 amino acids. Per the germline V gene, CDR1 is LNHDA and CDR2 is SQIVND (reference sequence). Trimming pared 8 bases from V and 8 bases from J, leaving 16 bases between.

At least ten counts were recorded for this clone. The V and J genes are TRBV28 and TRBJ1-4; D call uncertain. CDR3 length: 13 amino acids. Germline lookup yields CDR1 MDHEN and CDR2 SYDVKM. Trimming removed 5 bases at V and 10 bases at J, with 14 bases between. The CDR3 coding sequence is TGTGCCAGCAGTATGACAAATTCCGGAAAACTGTTTTTT. Translating gives CASSMTNSGKLFF.

The rearrangement links TRBV27 to TRBJ2-3; tentatively, D is TRBD2 (6 bases). The germline V and J ends were trimmed by 5 bases and 3 bases, with 18 bases remaining between them. Germline V gene data show CDR1 as MNHEY and CDR2 as SMNVEV (reference sequence). The CDR3 has 16 residues. The DNA of the CDR3 is TGTGCCAGCAGTCAGGGACTTAACGTCCCTACAGATACGCAGTATTTT. Translated, it gives CASSQGLNVPTDTQYF.

This chain links TRBV5-1 with TRBJ2-3, with TRBD2 identical over 15 bases. CDR1 SGHRS and CDR2 YFSETQ come from the germline V gene. The junction had 5 bases not matched to a gene; V was cut back by 4 bases and J by 2 bases. The length of the CDR3 is 17 residues. In nucleotides, the CDR3 is TGCGCCAGCAGCAAGGGACTAGCGGGAGGTTACACAGATACGCAGTATTTT. This sequence encodes CASSKGLAGGYTDTQYF.

The genes are TRBV6-1 and TRBJ1-1; 7 bases fit TRBD1. Germline CDR1 and CDR2: MNHNS and SASEGT. The junction had 8 bases not matched to a gene; V was cut back by 3 bases and J by 4 bases. This CDR3 is built from 15 residues. The CDR3: CASSDKEGAGTEAFF. CDR3 DNA sequence: TGTGCCAGCAGTGATAAGGAGGGGGCTGGCACTGAAGCTTTCTTT.

The rearrangement joins TRBV5-1 to TRBJ1-3; 8 positions agree with TRBD1. V lost 0 bases, J lost 4 bases, and 6 bases stayed unmatched. The CDR3 is 16 residues long. From germline, CDR1 is SGHRS and CDR2 YFSETQ. CDR3 DNA sequence: TGCGCCAGCAGCTTGGGGACAGGGCTAGGCGGAAACACCATATATTTT. Amino acids: CASSLGTGLGGNTIYF.

The chain couples TRBV6-2 or TRBV6-3 to TRBJ2-1, with D unclear. V dropped 2 bases and J dropped 5 bases, with 7 bases sitting between them. CDR3 length equals 13 residues. CDR1 is MNHEY and CDR2 is SVGEGT in the germline V gene. Here the CDR3 reads CASSYLIDNEQFF. The DNA of the CDR3 is TGTGCCAGCAGTTACCTAATCGACAATGAGCAGTTCTTC.

Only one count was recorded for this clone. This sequence joins TRBV7-9 and TRBJ2-2; D is possibly TRBD2 (5 bases). V was pared by 2 bases and J by 5 bases, with 15 bases between. This CDR3 spans 16 amino acids. The V gene's germline CDR1 is SEHNR and CDR2 FQNEAQ (reference sequence). The CDR3 sequence: CASSLLKAGWTGELFF. The CDR3 nucleotides are TGTGCCAGCAGCTTACTAAAGGCGGGTTGGACCGGGGAGCTGTTTTTT.

Written as DNA, the CDR3 is TGTGCCTGGAGTAAGGACAGTTCCCAGCCCCAGCATTTT. Protein product: CAWSKDSSQPQHF. V and J are TRBV30 and TRBJ1-5; D is possibly TRBD1 (6 bases). This CDR3 is built from 13 residues. CDR1 and CDR2 (germline): GTSNPN, SVGIG (reference sequence). V lost 2 bases and J 7 bases, leaving 12 bases between the germline ends.

The table lists this clone with a few counts. The chain carries TRBV9 and TRBJ2-3, with D possibly matching TRBD1 (5 bases). Germline CDR1 reads SGDLS; CDR2 reads YYNGEE. The CDR3 sequence is 15 residues long. V lost 4 bases, J lost 2 bases, and 14 bases lay in between. In DNA form, the CDR3 reads TGTGCCAGCAGCCCAAATCAGGGTCCCACAGATACGCAGTATTTT. It specifies CASSPNQGPTDTQYF.

The chain links TRBV30 to TRBJ2-4; weak D call: TRBD2 (6 bases). The CDR3 has 13 residues. Germline CDR1 GTSNPN, CDR2 SVGIG (reference sequence). Deletions cut 4 bases from V and 5 bases from J, with 12 bases between. CDR3: CAWKRPGENIQYF. The DNA for the CDR3 is TGTGCCTGGAAGAGGCCGGGGGAAAACATTCAGTACTTC. The entire variable domain, with the rest obtained from reference TRBV30 and TRBJ2-4, is as follows: SQTIHQWPATLVQPVGSPLSLECTVEGTSNPNLYWYRQAAGRGLQLLFYSVGIGQISSEVPQNLSASRPQDRQFILSSKKLLLSDSGFYLCAWKRPGENIQYFGAGTRLSVL.

This clone showed up just once. The chain is built from TRBV19 and TRBJ2-3; D gene ambiguous. Germline V gene sequence: CDR1 LNHDA, CDR2 SQIVND (reference sequence). The germline V and J ends were trimmed by 2 bases and 1 base, with 10 bases remaining between them. The CDR3 extends over 15 amino acids. The CDR3 DNA reads as TGTGCCAGTAGTATATTTGGCGGAGGCACAGATACGCAGTATTTT. It encodes CASSIFGGGTDTQYF.

The V call is TRBV7-2, the J call TRBJ2-1; D is possibly TRBD2 (5 bases). CDR1 and CDR2 (germline): SGHTA, FQGNSA. V was cut by 5 bases and J by 5 bases, with 19 bases left in between. The CDR3 covers 16 residues. CDR3 in amino acids: CASSQPFAGRNNEQFF. The CDR3 bases are TGTGCCAGCAGCCAGCCGTTTGCGGGCAGGAACAATGAGCAGTTCTTC.

This rearrangement joins TRBV7-2 to TRBJ1-2; tentatively, D is TRBD1 (5 bases). Germline-derived CDR1 and CDR2 are SGHTA and FQGNSA. The V end was cut by 1 base, the J end by 5 bases, with 11 bases between. CDR3 length equals 14 residues. This CDR3 is CASSLVQGQYGYTF. CDR3 bases: TGTGCCAGCAGCTTAGTGCAGGGTCAGTATGGCTACACCTTC.